This T cell receptor beta chain was captured in a study of blood T cell repertoires in COVID-19. Measured with immunoSEQ multiplex PCR; TCRdb has only the in-frame clones, and not every one. The sample has almost 200,000 clones, roughly nine tenths seen once. Per germline, CDR1 SSHAT and CDR2 FNYEAQ (reference sequence). The CDR3 totals 17 residues. The trim removed 1 base at V and 4 bases at J, leaving 11 bases unmatched. Material: peripheral blood. The rearrangement joins TRBV7-7 to TRBJ2-5, with TRBD1 matching over 8 bases. The receptor's source is a woman aged 65 to 85 with acute or convalescent COVID-19. CDR3 amino acids: CASSLVSGGAFGETQYF. The CDR3 DNA sequence: TGTGCCAGCAGCTTAGTCTCAGGGGGCGCGTTTGGAGAGACCCAGTACTTC.